Reported below is one T cell receptor beta chain. This sample stems from a study of OX40 agonist ivuxolimab in advanced cancers. The CDR3 length is 10 residues. CDR1 and CDR2 from the germline V gene are SGHTS and YDEGEE. Trimming shortened V by 4 bases and J by 11 bases, and 9 bases separated the two germline ends. The data were produced by immunoSEQ multiplex PCR, yet TCRdb's version contains in-frame clones alone and is incomplete. This table has tens of thousands of clones, about 85% appearing once. The genes are TRBV5-8 and TRBJ1-1; D gene uncertain. The sample here was CD4+ or CD8+ T cells sorted from blood, taken in a trial of the OX40 agonist ivuxolimab. The clonotype was recovered from an adult with an advanced solid tumor such as melanoma, head and neck, liver or kidney cancer. DNA for the CDR3: TGTGCCAGCAGCGGGGTTTCGGCTTTCTTT. Protein sequence: CASSGVSAFF. The full variable domain, rest sourced from reference TRBV5-8 and TRBJ1-1, is EAGVTQSPTHLIKTRGQQATLRCSPISGHTSVYWYQQALGLGLQFLLWYDEGEERNRGNFPPRFSGRQFPNYSSELNVNALELEDSALYLCASSGVSAFFGQGTRLTVV.